This TCR beta chain was recovered during a study of T cells expressing NK-cell markers (dated by TCRdb to 2018 to 2020). About the investigation overall: TCR beta-chain repertoires were profiled in sorted CD3+CD56+NKG2C+, CD3+CD56+NKG2C- and CD3+CD56-NKG2C+ T-cell subsets from roughly eight donors. All eight donors whose samples were sequenced were randomly selected healthy volunteers, three of them men and five women. Illumina HiSeq 2000/2500, MiSeq or NextSeq was used to sequence libraries as 2 x 150 bp reads. Among the eight sequenced donors, seven were HCMV-seropositive and one was HCMV-seronegative. Points the paper makes about the study in general: Those dominant clonotypes were again the most abundant among CD3+CD56-NKG2C+ cells in several donors, at about 25-60.1%. For 6 or 7 donors, the dominant CD3+CD56+NKG2C+ clonotypes were among the top 10 CD8+ clonotypes and accounted for about 1.0-7.5% of CD8+ T cells. Whether the expanded NKG2C-expressing T cell clones were specific for HCMV antigens was left unclear.

Worth noting for this clonotype: Its antigen remains undetermined.

The germline V gene (reference sequence) sets CDR1 to SEHNR and CDR2 to FQNEAQ. The CDR3 covers 15 residues, taking in both the cysteine and the phenylalanine. This entry has no DNA. Sequencing was performed on an Illumina HiSeq 2000. 5'RACE template switching, by which a universal primer site and unique molecular identifiers were added, was used to make TCR beta cDNA libraries. Priming for cDNA synthesis came from the TCR beta constant segment, and two successive PCR amplification steps followed. The study's own analysis went as follows. MIGEC was used to demultiplex reads and group reads by UMI, and MiTCR was used to assemble and quantify clonotypes. To exclude erroneous sequences, only TCR cDNA sequences supported by at least two reads were retained. The tcR package was used for downstream repertoire analysis, and clonotypes were matched across fractions by CDR3 nucleotide sequence plus V segment. VDJmatch was used to annotate antigen specificity against VDJdb, with one amino acid substitution allowed in CDR3. Through TCRdb reprocessing, the reads give one entry per CDR3 protein sequence; DNA is omitted. The V and J calls were determined by TCRdb, not by the authors. The sample table holds fewer than 550,000 distinct CDR3 sequences. The top ten hold approximately 1.5% of the sample.

To determine HCMV serostatus, a commercial ELISA kit was used to detect HCMV-specific IgG in serum. Peripheral blood mononuclear cells were isolated from blood by Ficoll density gradient centrifugation. This sequence was found in a woman aged 45-65 years in good health. Donor details come from another sample of the same person, matched by shared clones. Sequencing was performed on blood T cells: a sorted CD56 or NKG2C T cell subset, CD4+ or CD8+ T cells, or bulk PBMC T cells (not recorded which). The receptor chain draws on TRBV7-9 and TRBJ2-1; TCRdb gives TRBD2 as the D gene, but with no DNA this cannot be confirmed. CDR3 protein: CASSLGGAGWDEQFF. The CDR3 plus the reference TRBV7-9 and TRBJ2-1 genes for the other parts give the full variable domain: DTGVSQNPRHKITKRGQNVTFRCDPISEHNRLYWYRQTLGQGPEFLTYFQNEAQLEKSRLLSDRFSAERPKGSFSTLEIQRTEQGDSAMYLCASSLGGAGWDEQFFGPGTRLTVL.